This TCR beta chain was sequenced in a study of patients and donors after allogeneic stem cell transplantation. TCRdb analysed the RT-PCR reads with MiXCR anew, one entry per CDR3 protein. The sample includes some 200,000 distinct CDR3 sequences, 41% of them seen just once. The sample holds a few counts of this clonotype. This CDR3 comprises 13 residues. Germline V gene sequence: CDR1 SGHRS, CDR2 YFSETQ. With 3 bases removed from V and 5 bases from J, the gap between germline ends came to 11 bases. This clonotype was sampled from a human donor who was either an allogeneic HSCT recipient or a stem cell or donor lymphocyte infusion donor (not recorded which). It is not recorded whose cells these are; they may come from a transplant donor. The sample consisted of blood, either unsorted or a sorted T cell fraction (not recorded which). The genes are TRBV5-1 and TRBJ2-5; D unresolved. This CDR3 reads CASSSTPLETQYF. In DNA form, the CDR3 reads TGCGCCAGCAGCTCTACTCCCCTGGAGACCCAGTACTTC.